Sequencing of this TCR beta chain was carried out in a study of cytomegalovirus exposure and HLA in healthy donors. A word on this clone: Antigen specificity is unknown.

Primers for the PCR totalled 60 Vbeta and 13 Jbeta. Assay used: immunoSEQ multiplex PCR; TCRdb lists only in-frame clones, some missing. The table lists hundreds of thousands of clones, over 65% of them singletons. Germline CDR1 reads LNHDA; CDR2 reads SQIVND (reference sequence). The V segment lost 5 bases and the J segment 4 bases; nucleotides outside the gene matches: 5. The CDR3 is 14 amino acids. Findings of the study overall: Productive rates of about 90% or about 30% were seen for most TCR beta V segments in an earlier analysis. The later analysis indicated that the majority of CMV-associated TCR beta chains appeared HLA-restricted.

The sequenced sample consisted of PBMCs. The gene calls are TRBV19 and TRBJ1-1; 9 bases match TRBD1. The receptor was isolated from a middle-aged man in good health and CMV-seronegative. This CDR3 is CASSGYRGPTEAFF. DNA of the CDR3: TGTGCCAGTAGTGGCTACAGGGGGCCCACTGAAGCTTTCTTT.